The clone carrying this T cell receptor beta chain has at least ten counts. Its antigen is undetermined. The germline gives CDR1 KGHSH, CDR2 LQKENI. V was clipped by 2 bases and J by 3 bases, with 12 bases between them. The CDR3 totals 15 residues. This entry belongs to a study of beta chain features in type 1 diabetes. Study-level findings and limits: Type 1 diabetes patients showed fewer insertions and more deletions at VDJ junctions. Moderate but significant shortening of TCRB CDR3s was recorded in all four CD4+ subsets from Type 1 diabetes patients.

The authors reverse transcribed all of the isolated RNA, so sequencing captured expressed TCRB transcripts. TCRdb keeps only in-frame clones here, not all; method: immunoSEQ multiplex PCR. The data contain about 160,000 clones, around 8.4% of them singletons. Populations obtained by sorting all exceeded 95% purity. This chain links TRBV18 with TRBJ2-3; D is possibly TRBD2 (5 bases). This receptor was taken from a woman aged 18-30 years with type 1 diabetes. Specimen: central memory CD4+ T cells from blood. This CDR3 is CASSPSPSGTDTQYF. CDR3 nucleotides: TGTGCCAGCTCACCAAGTCCCAGCGGAACAGATACGCAGTATTTT. Full variable domain (outside the CDR3, taken from reference TRBV18 and TRBJ2-3): NAGVMQNPRHLVRRRGQEARLRCSPMKGHSHVYWYRQLPEEGLKFMVYLQKENIIDESGMPKERFSAEFPKEGPSILRIQQVVRGDSAAYFCASSPSPSGTDTQYFGPGTRLTVL.